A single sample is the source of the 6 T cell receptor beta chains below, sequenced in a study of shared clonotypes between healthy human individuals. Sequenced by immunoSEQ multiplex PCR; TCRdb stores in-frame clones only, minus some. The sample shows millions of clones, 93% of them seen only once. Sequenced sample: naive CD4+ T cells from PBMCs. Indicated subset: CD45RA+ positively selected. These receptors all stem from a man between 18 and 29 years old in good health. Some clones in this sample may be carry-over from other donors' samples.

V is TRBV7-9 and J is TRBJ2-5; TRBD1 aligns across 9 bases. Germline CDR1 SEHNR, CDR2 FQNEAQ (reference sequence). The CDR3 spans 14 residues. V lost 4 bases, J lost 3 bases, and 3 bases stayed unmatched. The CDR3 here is CASSWDRDKETQYF. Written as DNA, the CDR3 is TGTGCCAGCAGCTGGGACAGGGATAAAGAGACCCAGTACTTC.

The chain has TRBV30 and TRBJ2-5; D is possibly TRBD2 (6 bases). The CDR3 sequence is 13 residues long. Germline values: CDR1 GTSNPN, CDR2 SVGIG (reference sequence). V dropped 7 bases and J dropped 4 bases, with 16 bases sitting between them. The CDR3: CAFIPAGRETQYF. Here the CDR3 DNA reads TGTGCCTTCATCCCCGCGGGGAGAGAGACCCAGTACTTC. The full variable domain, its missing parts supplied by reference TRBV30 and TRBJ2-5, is SQTIHQWPATLVQPVGSPLSLECTVEGTSNPNLYWYRQAAGRGLQLLFYSVGIGQISSEVPQNLSASRPQDRQFILSSKKLLLSDSGFYLCAFIPAGRETQYFGPGTRLLVL.

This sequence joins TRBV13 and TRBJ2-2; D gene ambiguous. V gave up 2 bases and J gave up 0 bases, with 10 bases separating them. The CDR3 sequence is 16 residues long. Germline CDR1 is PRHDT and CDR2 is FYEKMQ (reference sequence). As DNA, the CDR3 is TGTGCCAGCAGCTTAATCCGGTTCGCGAACACCGGGGAGCTGTTTTTT. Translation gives CASSLIRFANTGELFF.

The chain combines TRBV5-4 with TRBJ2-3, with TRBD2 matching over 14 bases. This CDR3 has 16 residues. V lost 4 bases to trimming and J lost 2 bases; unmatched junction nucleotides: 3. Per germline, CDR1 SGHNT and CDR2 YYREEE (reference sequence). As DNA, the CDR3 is TGTGCCAGCAGCCCGGGACTAGCGGGAGTCACAGATACGCAGTATTTT. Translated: CASSPGLAGVTDTQYF.

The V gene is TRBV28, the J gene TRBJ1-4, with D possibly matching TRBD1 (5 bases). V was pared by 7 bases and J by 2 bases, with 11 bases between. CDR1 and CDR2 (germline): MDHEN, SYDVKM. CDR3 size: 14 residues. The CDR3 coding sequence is TGTGCCAGCATGGGGGGGACCACTAATGAAAAACTGTTTTTT. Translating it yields CASMGGTTNEKLFF.

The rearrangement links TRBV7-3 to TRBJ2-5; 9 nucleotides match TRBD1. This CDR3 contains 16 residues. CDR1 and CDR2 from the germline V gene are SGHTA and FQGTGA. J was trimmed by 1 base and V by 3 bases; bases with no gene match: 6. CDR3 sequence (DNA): TGTGCCAGCAGCTTTACAGGGGGCATGGCCCAAGAGACCCAGTACTTC. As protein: CASSFTGGMAQETQYF.